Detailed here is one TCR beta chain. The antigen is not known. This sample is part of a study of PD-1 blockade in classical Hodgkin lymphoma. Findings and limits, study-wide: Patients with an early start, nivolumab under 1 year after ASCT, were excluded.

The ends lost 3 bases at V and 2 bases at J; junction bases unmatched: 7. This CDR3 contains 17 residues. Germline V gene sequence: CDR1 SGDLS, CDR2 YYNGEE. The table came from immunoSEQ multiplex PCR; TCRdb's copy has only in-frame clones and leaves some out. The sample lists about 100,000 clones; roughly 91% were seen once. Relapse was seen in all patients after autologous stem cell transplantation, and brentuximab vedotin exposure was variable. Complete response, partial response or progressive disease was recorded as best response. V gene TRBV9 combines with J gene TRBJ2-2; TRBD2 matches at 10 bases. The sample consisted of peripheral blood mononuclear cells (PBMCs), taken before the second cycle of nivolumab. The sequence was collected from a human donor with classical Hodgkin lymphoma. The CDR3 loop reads CASSEAWTSGNTGELFF. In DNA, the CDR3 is TGTGCCAGCAGCGAAGCTTGGACTAGCGGCAACACCGGGGAGCTGTTTTTT.